One and the same sample provided the 3 T cell receptor beta chains below, sequenced in a study of spatial heterogeneity in lung cancer (dated by TCRdb to the late 2010s). The time point label for this specimen denotes: sample taken at primary tumor resection. Whole RNA extracted from tumor and nontumor lung tissue, or from cryopreserved PBMC samples, was used for TCR sequencing without cell sorting. Receptor amplification or capture employed 5' RACE. The reads were generated on a NextSeq 500. In TCRdb, the public reads were trimmed at Q25 with fastp and aligned with MiXCR, with productive beta chains retained. A single entry per CDR3 protein holds the most common genes and DNA from its merged rows. A total of around 26,000 distinct CDR3 sequences appear in this sample, approximately 7.2% of them only once. More than 13% of the sample is in the top ten clones. This specimen consisted of PBMCs, obtained at surgery. The receptors here all came from a male donor with early-stage non-small cell lung cancer.

This clonotype occurred many times. The CDR3 DNA sequence: TGTGCCAGCTCACCACGAAGGATACCAGATACGCAGTATTTT. Translation: CASSPRRIPDTQYF. This chain connects TRBV18 to TRBJ2-3; D ambiguous. Germline values: CDR1 KGHSH, CDR2 LQKENI. This CDR3 spans 14 amino acids. Trimming removed 1 base at V and 4 bases at J, with 9 bases between.

This clonotype was observed at least ten times. The V gene is TRBV28, the J gene TRBJ1-5; D uncertain. The germline V gene encodes CDR1 MDHEN and CDR2 SYDVKM. V lost 6 bases, J lost 7 bases, and 19 bases lay in between. The CDR3 extends over 15 amino acids. DNA for the CDR3: TGTGCCAGCAGACCCCGGGGAGGGTTCGGCCAGCCCCAGCATTTT. This translates into CASRPRGGFGQPQHF. Together with reference TRBV28 and TRBJ1-5, the CDR3 gives the full variable domain: DVKVTQSSRYLVKRTGEKVFLECVQDMDHENMFWYRQDPGLGLRLIYFSYDVKMKEKGDIPEGYSVSREKKERFSLILESASTNQTSMYLCASRPRGGFGQPQHFGDGTRLSIL.

Judged by abundance, this clonotype is medium-sized (0.01 to 0.1%). CDR3 in DNA: TGCAGTGCGGGGAGGGACACCGGGGAGCTGTTTTTT. Amino acids: CSAGRDTGELFF. The V call is TRBV20-1, the J call TRBJ2-2; 7 positions agree with TRBD2. Germline values: CDR1 DFQATT, CDR2 SNEGSKA (reference sequence). The V segment lost 6 bases and the J segment 3 bases; nucleotides outside the gene matches: 1. This CDR3 contains 12 residues.